The sequence of this T cell receptor (beta chain) was determined in a study of OX40 agonist ivuxolimab in advanced cancers. Looking at the study overall: Antecedent anti-PD-1, anti-PD-L1 or anti-CTLA-4 therapy was permissible, with approximately 44% having received some. General study results and limits: Compared with others, partial responders at 0.1-3.0 mg/kg displayed clonal expansion among the lowest.

Measured with immunoSEQ multiplex PCR; TCRdb has only the in-frame clones, and not every one. The repertoire has about 60,000 clones, around nine tenths of them found once; the top ten carry 1.1%. This clone was seen just once. The antigen is not known. V was cut by 6 bases and J by 4 bases, with 12 bases left in between. The CDR3 length is 13 residues. Germline values: CDR1 LNHDA, CDR2 SQIVND (reference sequence). Autoimmune disease history or systemic immunosuppression excluded patients. The rearrangement uses TRBV19 and TRBJ1-1, with D perhaps matching TRBD1 (5 bases). This TCR derives from an adult with an advanced solid tumor such as melanoma, head and neck, liver or kidney cancer. The sequenced sample was CD4+ or CD8+ T cells sorted from blood, obtained in a trial of the OX40 agonist ivuxolimab. CDR3 in DNA: TGTGCCAGTAGGGCAGGGATGGGCACTGAAGCTTTCTTT. Protein sequence: CASRAGMGTEAFF.